A single TCR beta chain is shown here with its context. Antigen unknown. Looked up from germline, CDR1 is SGHRS and CDR2 is YFSETQ. V lost 4 bases and J lost 6, with 9 bases in between. This CDR3 contains 12 residues. This sample is part of a study of blood T cells in healthy people across ages. General study findings and limits: Long-lived and aged donors differed, with more naive CD4+ cells and higher diversity in the long-lived.

The second PCR ran roughly 6 to 11 cycles with a sample-barcoded 5' primer and J-beta primers. A template-switch adaptor with 12 random nucleotides tagged each cDNA molecule. TCRdb used MiXCR to reprocess the 5' RACE reads, holding one entry per CDR3 protein. In the table there are over 500,000 distinct CDR3 sequences, about 50% of which are singletons. No fewer than 6 million PBMCs went into each sample. Each sample provided at least 6 micrograms of extracted total RNA. The clonotype comes from a woman older than 75 in good health. The genes are TRBV5-1 and TRBJ2-3; unclear D gene. Source material: blood. The CDR3 DNA follows: TGCGCCAGCAGCGACCCCGAGGATACGCAGTATTTT. Protein sequence: CASSDPEDTQYF.